A selection of T cell receptor beta chains follows, all from one sample in a study of synovial regulatory T cells in juvenile arthritis. The table came from immunoSEQ multiplex PCR; TCRdb's copy has only in-frame clones and leaves some out. Here the sample table reports about 2,100 clones. The sequenced sample was Treg cells from the synovium. These receptors were taken from a donor under 30 with juvenile idiopathic arthritis. The CDR3 runs from the conserved cysteine through the conserved F or W. Fields, in order: clone size, J gene, V gene, CDR3 protein. The size entry gives once, few or many counts, or a class when the clone is expanded.

size: medium-sized; J: TRBJ2-3; V: TRBV5-1; CDR3: CASSAGWSGGREDTQYF
size: medium-sized; J: TRBJ1-4; V: TRBV4-2; CDR3: CASSLAGAAEKLFF
size: medium-sized; J: TRBJ2-3; V: TRBV7-2; CDR3: CASSLAGMPPDTQYF
size: medium-sized; J: TRBJ2-3; V: TRBV7-2; CDR3: CASSLAGVTDTQYF
size: medium-sized; J: TRBJ2-2; V: TRBV5-1; CDR3: CASSLEGRSWDTGELFF
size: medium-sized; J: TRBJ2-5; V: TRBV28; CDR3: CASSLGGEETQYF
size: medium-sized; J: TRBJ1-2; V: TRBV2; CDR3: CASSDMGLYGYTF
size: medium-sized; J: TRBJ1-1; V: TRBV6-1; CDR3: CASSDVRQGSANTEAFF
size: medium-sized; J: TRBJ2-5; V: TRBV19; CDR3: CASSKLIDGGDQTQYF
size: medium-sized; J: TRBJ1-4; V: TRBV11-2; CDR3: CASSSPVGGLGEKLFF
size: medium-sized; J: TRBJ1-6; V: TRBV6-1; CDR3: CASSVRLTGFLNSPLHF
size: medium-sized; J: TRBJ1-5; V: TRBV4-2; CDR3: CASSPEQGNNQPQHF
size: medium-sized; J: TRBJ1-6; V: TRBV19; CDR3: CASSRGQGNNSPLHF
size: medium-sized; J: TRBJ2-5; V: TRBV27; CDR3: CASSLLDGRVKTQYF
size: large; J: TRBJ1-2; V: TRBV6-1; CDR3: CASSDGRRGRTF
size: medium-sized; J: TRBJ2-1; V: TRBV5-1; CDR3: CASSLDPGTAYNEQFF
size: medium-sized; J: TRBJ2-7; V: TRBV30; CDR3: CAWSPMGGGDYEQYF
size: large; J: TRBJ1-1; V: TRBV6-5; CDR3: CASSPHWGQVGKAFF
size: medium-sized; J: TRBJ2-1; V: TRBV7-3; CDR3: CASSPTGTNLYNEQFF
size: medium-sized; J: TRBJ2-7; V: TRBV30; CDR3: CAWSVPGMAYEQYF